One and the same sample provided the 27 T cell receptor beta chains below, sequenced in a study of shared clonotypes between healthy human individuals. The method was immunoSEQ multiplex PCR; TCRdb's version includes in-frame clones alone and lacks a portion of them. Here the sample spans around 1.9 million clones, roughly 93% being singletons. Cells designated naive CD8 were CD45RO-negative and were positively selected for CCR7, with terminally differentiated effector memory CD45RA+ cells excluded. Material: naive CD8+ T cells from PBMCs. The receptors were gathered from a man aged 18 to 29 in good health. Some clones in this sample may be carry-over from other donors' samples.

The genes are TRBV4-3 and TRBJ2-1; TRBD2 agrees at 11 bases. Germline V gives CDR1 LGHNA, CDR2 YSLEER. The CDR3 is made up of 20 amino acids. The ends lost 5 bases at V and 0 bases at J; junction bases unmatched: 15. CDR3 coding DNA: TGCGCCAGCAGCTTGAACCGGTTACTAGCGGGAGCAGGCTCCTACAATGAGCAGTTCTTC. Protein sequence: CASSLNRLLAGAGSYNEQFF.

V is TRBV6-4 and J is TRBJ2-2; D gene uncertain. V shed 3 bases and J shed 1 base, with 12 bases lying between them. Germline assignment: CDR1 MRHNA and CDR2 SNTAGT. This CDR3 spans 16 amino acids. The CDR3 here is CASSEFYGLNTGELFF. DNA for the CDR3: TGTGCCAGCAGTGAGTTCTATGGCCTGAACACCGGGGAGCTGTTTTTT.

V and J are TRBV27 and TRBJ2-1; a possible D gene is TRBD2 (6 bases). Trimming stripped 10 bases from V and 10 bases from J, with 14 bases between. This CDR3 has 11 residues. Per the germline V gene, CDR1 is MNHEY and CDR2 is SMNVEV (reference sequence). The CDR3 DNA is TGTGCCATCAAGACGGGGGTCGAGCAGTTCTTC. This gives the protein CAIKTGVEQFF.

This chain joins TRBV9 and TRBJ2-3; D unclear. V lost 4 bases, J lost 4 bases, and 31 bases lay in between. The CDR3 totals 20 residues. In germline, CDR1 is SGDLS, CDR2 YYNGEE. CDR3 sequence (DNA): TGTGCCAGCAGCCCGAGTTCCAACCCCGGAACAATAAGGGTATCAGATACGCAGTATTTT. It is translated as CASSPSSNPGTIRVSDTQYF.

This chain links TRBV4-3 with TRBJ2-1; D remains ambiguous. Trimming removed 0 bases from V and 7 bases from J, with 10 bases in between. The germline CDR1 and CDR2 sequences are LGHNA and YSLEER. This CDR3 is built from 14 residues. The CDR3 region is CASSQDNPLNEQFF. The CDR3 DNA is TGCGCCAGCAGCCAAGATAACCCCTTAAATGAGCAGTTCTTC.

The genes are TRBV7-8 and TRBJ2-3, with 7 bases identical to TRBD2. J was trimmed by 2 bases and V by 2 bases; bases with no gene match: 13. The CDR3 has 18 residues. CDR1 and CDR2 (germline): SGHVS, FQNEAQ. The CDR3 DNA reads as TGTGCCAGCAGCTTACCTAGGGCCTTAGCGGGCCCCACAGATACGCAGTATTTT. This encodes CASSLPRALAGPTDTQYF.

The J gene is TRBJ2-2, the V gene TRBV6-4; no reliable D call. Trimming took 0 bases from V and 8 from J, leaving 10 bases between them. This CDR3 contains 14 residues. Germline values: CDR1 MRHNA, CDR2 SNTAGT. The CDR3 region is CASSDSMSRGELFF. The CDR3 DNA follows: TGTGCCAGCAGTGACTCGATGAGTCGGGGGGAGCTGTTTTTT.

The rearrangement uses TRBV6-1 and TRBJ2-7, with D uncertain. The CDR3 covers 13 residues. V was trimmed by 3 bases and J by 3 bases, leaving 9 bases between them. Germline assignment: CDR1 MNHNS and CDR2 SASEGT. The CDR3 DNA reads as TGTGCCAGCAGTGATTCTCTGATCTACGAGCAGTACTTC. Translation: CASSDSLIYEQYF.

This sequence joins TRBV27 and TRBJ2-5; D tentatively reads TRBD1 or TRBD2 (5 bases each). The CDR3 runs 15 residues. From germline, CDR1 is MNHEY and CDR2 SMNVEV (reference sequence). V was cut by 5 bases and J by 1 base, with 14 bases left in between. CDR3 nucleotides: TGTGCCAGCAGTGACATGGGGACGGGCCAAGAGACCCAGTACTTC. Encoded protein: CASSDMGTGQETQYF.

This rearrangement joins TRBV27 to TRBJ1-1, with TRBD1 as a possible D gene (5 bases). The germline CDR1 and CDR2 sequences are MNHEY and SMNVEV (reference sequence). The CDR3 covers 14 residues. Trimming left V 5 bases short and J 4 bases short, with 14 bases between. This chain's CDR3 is CASSIDRGATEAFF. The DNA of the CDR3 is TGTGCCAGCAGTATCGATCGTGGGGCCACTGAAGCTTTCTTT.

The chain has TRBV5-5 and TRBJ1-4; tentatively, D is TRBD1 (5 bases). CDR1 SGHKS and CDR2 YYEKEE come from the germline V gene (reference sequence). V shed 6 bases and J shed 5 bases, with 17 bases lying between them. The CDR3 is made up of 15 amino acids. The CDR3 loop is CASTAWGERNEKLFF. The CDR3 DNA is TGTGCCAGCACCGCGTGGGGGGAAAGAAATGAAAAACTGTTTTTT. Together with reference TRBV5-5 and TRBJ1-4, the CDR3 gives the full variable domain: DAGVTQSPTHLIKTRGQQVTLRCSPISGHKSVSWYQQVLGQGPQFIFQYYEKEERGRGNFPDRFSARQFPNYSSELNVNALLLGDSALYLCASTAWGERNEKLFFGSGTQLSVL.

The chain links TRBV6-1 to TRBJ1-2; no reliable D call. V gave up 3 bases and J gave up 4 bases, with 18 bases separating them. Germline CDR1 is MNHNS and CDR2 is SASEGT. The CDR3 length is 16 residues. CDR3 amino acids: CASSEIGFSTLYGYTF. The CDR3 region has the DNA TGTGCCAGCAGTGAGATTGGGTTCTCAACTCTCTATGGCTACACCTTC.

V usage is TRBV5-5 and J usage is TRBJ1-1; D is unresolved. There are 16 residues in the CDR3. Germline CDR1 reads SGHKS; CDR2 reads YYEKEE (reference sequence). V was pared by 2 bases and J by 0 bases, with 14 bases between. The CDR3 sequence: CASSFNPISMNTEAFF. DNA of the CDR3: TGTGCCAGCAGCTTCAACCCGATCAGCATGAACACTGAAGCTTTCTTT.

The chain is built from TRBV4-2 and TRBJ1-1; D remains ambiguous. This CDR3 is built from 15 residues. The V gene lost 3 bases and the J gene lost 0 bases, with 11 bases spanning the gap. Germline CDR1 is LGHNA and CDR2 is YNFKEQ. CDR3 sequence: CASSQVLSMNTEAFF. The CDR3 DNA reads TGTGCCAGCAGCCAGGTCCTAAGTATGAACACTGAAGCTTTCTTT.

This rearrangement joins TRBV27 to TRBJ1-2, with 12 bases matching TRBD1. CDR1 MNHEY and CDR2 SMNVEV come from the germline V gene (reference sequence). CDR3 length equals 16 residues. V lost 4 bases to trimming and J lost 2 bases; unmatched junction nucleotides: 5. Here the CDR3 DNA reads TGTGCCAGCAGTTCCCGGGACAGGGGGCTAAACTATGGCTACACCTTC. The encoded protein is CASSSRDRGLNYGYTF.

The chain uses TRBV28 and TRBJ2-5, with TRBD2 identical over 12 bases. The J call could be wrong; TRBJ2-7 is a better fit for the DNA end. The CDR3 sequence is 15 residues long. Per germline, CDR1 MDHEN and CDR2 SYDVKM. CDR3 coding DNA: TGTGCCAGCAGTCCTCGGACTAGCGGGACCTACGAGCAGTACTTC. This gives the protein CASSPRTSGTYEQYF.

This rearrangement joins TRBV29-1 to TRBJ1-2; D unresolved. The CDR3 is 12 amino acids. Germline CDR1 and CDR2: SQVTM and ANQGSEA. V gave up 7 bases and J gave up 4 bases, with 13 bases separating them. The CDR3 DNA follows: TGCAGCGCCCCTCTGGTTGCCTATGGCTACACCTTC. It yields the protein CSAPLVAYGYTF.

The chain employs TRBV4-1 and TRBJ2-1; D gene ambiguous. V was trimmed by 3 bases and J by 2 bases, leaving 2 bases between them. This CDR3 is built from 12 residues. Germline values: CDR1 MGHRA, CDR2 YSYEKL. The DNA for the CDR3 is TGCGCCAGCAGCCACGCCTACAATGAGCAGTTCTTC. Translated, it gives CASSHAYNEQFF.

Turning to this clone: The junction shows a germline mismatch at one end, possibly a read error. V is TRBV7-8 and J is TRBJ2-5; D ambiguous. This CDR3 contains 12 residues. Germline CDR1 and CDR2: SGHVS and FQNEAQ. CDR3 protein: CASRSSLWGSDF. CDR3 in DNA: TGTGCCAGCAGATCTTCCTTATGGGGTAGTGACTTC.

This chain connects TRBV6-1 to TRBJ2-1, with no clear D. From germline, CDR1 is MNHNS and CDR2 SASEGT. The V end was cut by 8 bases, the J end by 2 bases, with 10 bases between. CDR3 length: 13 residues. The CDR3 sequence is CASQAPPYNEQFF. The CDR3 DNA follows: TGTGCCAGCCAAGCGCCGCCCTACAATGAGCAGTTCTTC.

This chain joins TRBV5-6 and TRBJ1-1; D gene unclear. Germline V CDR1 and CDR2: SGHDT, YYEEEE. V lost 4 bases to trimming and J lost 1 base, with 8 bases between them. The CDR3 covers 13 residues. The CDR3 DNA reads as TGTGCCAGCAGCCCGACGGCGAACACTGAAGCTTTCTTT. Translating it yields CASSPTANTEAFF.

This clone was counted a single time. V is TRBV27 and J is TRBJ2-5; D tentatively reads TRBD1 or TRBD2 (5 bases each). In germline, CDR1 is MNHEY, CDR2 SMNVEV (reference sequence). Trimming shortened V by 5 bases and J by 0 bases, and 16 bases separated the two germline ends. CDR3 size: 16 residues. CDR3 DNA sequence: TGTGCCAGCAGTGGGACGGGGCTGATGTACCAAGAGACCCAGTACTTC. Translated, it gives CASSGTGLMYQETQYF.

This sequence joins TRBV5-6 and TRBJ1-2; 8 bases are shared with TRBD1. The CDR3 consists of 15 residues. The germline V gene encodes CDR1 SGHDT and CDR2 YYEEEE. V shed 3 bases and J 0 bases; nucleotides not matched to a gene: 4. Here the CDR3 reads CASSSGTGANYGYTF. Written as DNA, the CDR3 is TGTGCCAGCAGCTCCGGGACAGGAGCTAACTATGGCTACACCTTC.

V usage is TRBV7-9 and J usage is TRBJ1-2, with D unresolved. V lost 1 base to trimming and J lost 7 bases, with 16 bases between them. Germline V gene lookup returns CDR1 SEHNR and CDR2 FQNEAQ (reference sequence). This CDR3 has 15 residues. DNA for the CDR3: TGTGCCAGCAGCTTAGGGATATCTGGGATCGGTGGCTACACCTTC. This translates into CASSLGISGIGGYTF.

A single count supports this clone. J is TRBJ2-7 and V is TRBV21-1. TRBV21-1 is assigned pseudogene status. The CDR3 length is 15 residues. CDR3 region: CASRPLPQLFYEQYF. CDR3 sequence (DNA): TGTGCCAGTCGGCCCCTTCCTCAACTCTTCTACGAGCAGTACTTC.

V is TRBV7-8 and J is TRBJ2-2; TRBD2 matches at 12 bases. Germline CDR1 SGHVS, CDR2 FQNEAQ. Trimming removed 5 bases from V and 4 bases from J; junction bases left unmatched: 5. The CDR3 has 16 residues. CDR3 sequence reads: CASSLGLAGSTGELFF. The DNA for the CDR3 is TGTGCCAGCAGCCTTGGACTAGCGGGAAGCACCGGGGAGCTGTTTTTT.

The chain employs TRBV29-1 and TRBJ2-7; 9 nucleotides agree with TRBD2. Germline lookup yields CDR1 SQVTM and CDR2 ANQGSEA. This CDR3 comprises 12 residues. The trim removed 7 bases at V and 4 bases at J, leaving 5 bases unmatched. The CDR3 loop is CSAGTSWYEQYF. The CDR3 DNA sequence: TGCAGCGCTGGGACTAGCTGGTACGAGCAGTACTTC.